One and the same sample provided the 24 T cell receptor beta chains below, sequenced in a study of T cells after yellow fever vaccination. Each CDR3 protein is one row after TCRdb ran MiXCR on the 5' RACE reads. Of 250,000 or so distinct CDR3 sequences in the sample, 3.6% were seen once. The sample consisted of PBMCs, taken 15 days after the yellow fever booster vaccination. These TCRs come from a man in his late teens or twenties who received the YFV17D yellow fever vaccine.

This clonotype was observed at least ten times. This chain uses TRBV4-3 with TRBJ2-1, with TRBD2 as a possible D gene (6 bases). The CDR3 contains 16 residues. Trimming stripped 0 bases from V and 5 bases from J, with 14 bases between. Germline CDR1 and CDR2: LGHNA and YSLEER. The CDR3 loop reads CASSQDIGRGNNEQFF. The CDR3 region has the DNA TGCGCCAGCAGCCAAGATATTGGGCGGGGAAACAATGAGCAGTTCTTC.

This clonotype was seen at least ten times. The rearrangement links TRBV5-5 to TRBJ2-5, with no clear D. Trimming cost V 3 bases and J 5 bases, with 11 bases left between them. Germline V gene data show CDR1 as SGHKS and CDR2 as YYEKEE (reference sequence). CDR3 length: 13 amino acids. The CDR3 loop reads CASSSPFGETQYF. The CDR3 DNA is TGTGCCAGCAGCTCCCCCTTCGGGGAGACCCAGTACTTC.

This clonotype was counted at least ten times. The V gene is TRBV4-2, the J gene TRBJ2-3, with D possibly TRBD2 on 7 matching bases. Germline-derived CDR1 and CDR2 are LGHNA and YNFKEQ. The CDR3 has 16 residues. Trimming removed 0 bases at V and 4 bases at J, with 14 bases between. CDR3 region: CASSQELAGASDTQYF. CDR3 coding DNA: TGTGCCAGCAGCCAAGAACTCGCGGGGGCGTCAGATACGCAGTATTTT.

In its sample, this clonotype was seen many times. The chain links TRBV4-1 to TRBJ2-2; 7 nucleotides agree with TRBD1. This CDR3 has 15 residues. Germline assignment: CDR1 MGHRA and CDR2 YSYEKL. J gave up 1 base and V 6 bases, and 5 bases lay outside the gene matches. The CDR3 sequence is CASSLQGENTGELFF. In DNA form, the CDR3 reads TGCGCCAGCAGTTTGCAGGGGGAGAACACCGGGGAGCTGTTTTTT.

In this sample, this clonotype turned up many times. CDR3 in amino acids: CASSSFWFGTRLTEKLFF. Here the CDR3 DNA reads TGTGCCAGCAGTTCCTTCTGGTTTGGGACGAGGTTAACTGAAAAACTGTTTTTT. The rearrangement joins TRBV28 to TRBJ1-4; TRBD1 is a possible D gene (5 bases). The germline V and J ends were trimmed by 4 bases and 7 bases, with 25 bases remaining between them. There are 18 residues in the CDR3. The V gene's germline CDR1 is MDHEN and CDR2 SYDVKM. The full variable domain, in which reference TRBV28 and TRBJ1-4 provide the parts outside the CDR3, is DVKVTQSSRYLVKRTGEKVFLECVQDMDHENMFWYRQDPGLGLRLIYFSYDVKMKEKGDIPEGYSVSREKKERFSLILESASTNQTSMYLCASSSFWFGTRLTEKLFFGSGTQLSVL.

This clonotype was observed at least ten times. The gene calls are TRBV14 and TRBJ2-7; D may be TRBD2 (5 bases). V gave up 5 bases and J gave up 2 bases, with 16 bases separating them. Per germline, CDR1 SGHDN and CDR2 FVKESK. The CDR3 covers 15 residues. In nucleotides, the CDR3 is TGTGCCAGCAGCGCTCCGGGTACGGGGACCTACGAGCAGTACTTC. It codes for CASSAPGTGTYEQYF.

This clonotype showed up many times. This chain links TRBV2 with TRBJ1-1; 7 nucleotides align to TRBD1. V lost 9 bases to trimming and J lost 0 bases; unmatched junction nucleotides: 4. This CDR3 region has 13 residues. Looked up from germline, CDR1 is SNHLY and CDR2 is FYNNEI. This CDR3 is CARAQGVNTEAFF. CDR3 sequence (DNA): TGTGCCAGAGCTCAGGGGGTGAACACTGAAGCTTTCTTT.

Many counts were recorded for this clonotype. The V gene is TRBV28, the J gene TRBJ1-2; D gene ambiguous. This CDR3 is 13 amino acids long. Trimming cost V 3 bases and J 1 base, with 6 bases left between them. The germline gives CDR1 MDHEN, CDR2 SYDVKM. CDR3 amino acids: CASSFVDNYGYTF. The CDR3 nucleotides read TGTGCCAGCAGTTTCGTTGATAACTATGGCTACACCTTC.

This clonotype has at least ten counts. DNA for the CDR3: TGTGCCAGCAGCTTAGGAGGCGCCGGGACAGGGACTCTAGGTACGCAGTATTTT. This gives the protein CASSLGGAGTGTLGTQYF. The chain uses TRBV7-9 and TRBJ2-3, with 9 positions matching TRBD1. The CDR3 length is 18 residues. Trimming took 1 base from V and 8 from J; bases not matched to a gene: 16. Looked up from germline, CDR1 is SEHNR and CDR2 is FQNEAQ (reference sequence).

The chain has TRBV4-1 and TRBJ2-3, with 15 bases aligning to TRBD2. The germline gives CDR1 MGHRA, CDR2 YSYEKL. This CDR3 has 18 amino acids. Trimming removed 4 bases from V and 5 bases from J; junction bases left unmatched: 10. CDR3 sequence reads: CASSPGGLAGGRLDTQYF. CDR3 bases: TGCGCCAGCAGCCCAGGCGGACTAGCGGGGGGGCGATTAGATACGCAGTATTTT.

This clonotype was seen at least ten times. The CDR3 is CASSPRGALQETQYF. The CDR3 DNA follows: TGTGCCAGCAGCCCAAGGGGGGCTCTCCAAGAGACCCAGTACTTC. The V and J genes are TRBV12-3 or TRBV12-4 and TRBJ2-5; D tentatively fits TRBD1 or TRBD2 (6 bases each). The CDR3 runs 15 residues. Trimming pared 6 bases from V and 1 base from J, leaving 15 bases between.

This clonotype has a handful of counts. The gene calls are TRBV12-3 or TRBV12-4 and TRBJ1-6; D unresolved. This CDR3 is built from 15 residues. V was cut by 4 bases and J by 7 bases, with 14 bases left in between. The CDR3 DNA is TGTGCCAGCAGTTCCGACGGGCGAAGCAATTCACCCCTCCACTTT. Encoded protein: CASSSDGRSNSPLHF.

This clonotype was counted ten times or more. This chain links TRBV19 with TRBJ1-6; tentatively, D is TRBD1 (5 bases). The CDR3 length is 13 residues. V was cut by 3 bases and J by 7 bases, with 7 bases left in between. The V gene's germline CDR1 is LNHDA and CDR2 SQIVND (reference sequence). The CDR3 DNA sequence: TGTGCCAGTAGTATTGGGGCGAATTCACCCCTCCACTTT. It translates to CASSIGANSPLHF.

Many counts were recorded for this clonotype. The J gene is TRBJ2-3, the V gene TRBV18; TRBD2 is a possible D gene (6 bases). The ends were cut back, 3 bases at V and 1 base at J, with 17 bases in the middle. Germline-derived CDR1 and CDR2 are KGHSH and LQKENI. This CDR3 has 17 amino acids. As DNA, the CDR3 is TGTGCCAGCTCACCTCCCGTTGGGGGGTCGGGCACAGATACGCAGTATTTT. Its translation is CASSPPVGGSGTDTQYF. The full variable domain, rest sourced from reference TRBV18 and TRBJ2-3, is NAGVMQNPRHLVRRRGQEARLRCSPMKGHSHVYWYRQLPEEGLKFMVYLQKENIIDESGMPKERFSAEFPKEGPSILRIQQVVRGDSAAYFCASSPPVGGSGTDTQYFGPGTRLTVL.

This clonotype was observed a few times. This chain links TRBV4-1 with TRBJ2-1; TRBD2 matches at 8 bases. CDR3 length equals 14 residues. The junction had 6 bases not matched to a gene; V was cut back by 3 bases and J by 8 bases. Germline V gene data show CDR1 as MGHRA and CDR2 as YSYEKL. The CDR3 is CASSHISGVDEQFF. The CDR3 bases are TGCGCCAGCAGCCATATTAGCGGGGTCGATGAGCAGTTCTTC.

This clonotype was recorded many times. The J gene is TRBJ2-7, the V gene TRBV4-2, with D hard to call. The CDR3 is made up of 14 amino acids. Per germline, CDR1 LGHNA and CDR2 YNFKEQ. Trimming took 0 bases from V and 3 from J, leaving 9 bases between them. Here the CDR3 DNA reads TGTGCCAGCAGCCAAGATTTGGATTTCTACGAGCAGTACTTC. Translation: CASSQDLDFYEQYF.

In this sample, this clonotype turned up many times. The V call is TRBV7-2, the J call TRBJ2-3, with D possibly TRBD1 on 6 matching bases. The CDR3 covers 14 residues. The ends were cut back, 5 bases at V and 6 bases at J, with 15 bases in the middle. Germline CDR1 and CDR2: SGHTA and FQGNSA. As DNA, the CDR3 is TGTGCCAGCAGCCGACAGGTTAGACTTGATACGCAGTATTTT. Its translation: CASSRQVRLDTQYF.

In its sample, this clonotype was seen many times. The V call is TRBV15, the J call TRBJ2-1, with 8 bases identical to TRBD2. Germline assignment: CDR1 LNHNV and CDR2 YYDKDF (reference sequence). The CDR3 length is 16 residues. Trimming took 1 base from V and 2 from J; bases not matched to a gene: 4. The CDR3 coding sequence is TGTGCCACCAGCAGAGTTATCGGGGGGGCCTACAATGAGCAGTTCTTC. Amino acids: CATSRVIGGAYNEQFF.

CDR3 protein: CASSQEQGASADTQYF. CDR3 sequence (DNA): TGTGCCAGCAGCCAGGAACAGGGGGCGAGTGCAGATACGCAGTATTTT. The V gene is TRBV4-2, the J gene TRBJ2-3, with 9 bases identical to TRBD1. Germline CDR1 reads LGHNA; CDR2 reads YNFKEQ. The CDR3 contains 16 residues. The trim removed 3 bases at V and 4 bases at J, leaving 8 bases unmatched.

The chain joins TRBV20-1 to TRBJ2-5; D perhaps matches TRBD1 (6 bases). Trimming pared 0 bases from V and 8 bases from J, leaving 19 bases between. CDR1 and CDR2 from the germline V gene are DFQATT and SNEGSKA (reference sequence). The CDR3 consists of 15 residues. CDR3 in DNA: TGCAGTGCTAGAGATTTTGCGCGGGTTGGGGGCACCCAGTACTTC. It translates to CSARDFARVGGTQYF.

This clonotype was observed a few times. V usage is TRBV6-2 or TRBV6-3 and J usage is TRBJ2-5; 9 bases match TRBD2. Germline V CDR1 and CDR2: MNHEY, SVGEGT. The CDR3 sequence is 15 residues long. With V trimmed by 2 bases and J by 3 bases, 4 bases remained unmatched. For the CDR3, the DNA is TGTGCCAGCAGTTACGTGACTAGCGGTAAAGAGACCCAGTACTTC. Translating gives CASSYVTSGKETQYF.

This clonotype was observed many times. This sequence joins TRBV5-6 and TRBJ2-7, with TRBD2 as a possible D gene (6 bases). V shed 0 bases and J shed 1 base, with 8 bases lying between them. This CDR3 is built from 14 residues. Germline values: CDR1 SGHDT, CDR2 YYEEEE. In DNA form, the CDR3 reads TGTGCCAGCAGCTTGGGGGACTCTTCCTACGAGCAGTACTTC. Its translation: CASSLGDSSYEQYF.

This clonotype was detected many times. The rearrangement uses TRBV5-1 and TRBJ2-6; D not resolved. The V gene's germline CDR1 is SGHRS and CDR2 YFSETQ. This CDR3 spans 15 amino acids. V lost 1 base, J lost 0 bases, and 5 bases lay in between. Written as DNA, the CDR3 is TGCGCCAGCAGCTTGACATTCTCTGGGGCCAACGTCCTGACTTTC. It translates to CASSLTFSGANVLTF.

In its sample, this clonotype was seen many times. The V and J genes are TRBV11-1 and TRBJ2-3, with 8 bases fitting TRBD2. The CDR3 length is 17 residues. The germline CDR1 and CDR2 sequences are SGHAT and FQDESV (reference sequence). With 0 bases clipped from V and 4 bases from J, the junction kept 9 bases outside the gene matches. Here the CDR3 DNA reads TGTGCCAGCAGCTTAGCGCGCGCTAGCGGGTGGTCAGATACGCAGTATTTT. Its translation: CASSLARASGWSDTQYF. Full variable domain (rest looked up from reference TRBV11-1 and TRBJ2-3): EAEVAQSPRYKITEKSQAVAFWCDPISGHATLYWYRQILGQGPELLVQFQDESVVDDSQLPKDRFSAERLKGVDSTLKIQPAELGDSAMYLCASSLARASGWSDTQYFGPGTRLTVL.